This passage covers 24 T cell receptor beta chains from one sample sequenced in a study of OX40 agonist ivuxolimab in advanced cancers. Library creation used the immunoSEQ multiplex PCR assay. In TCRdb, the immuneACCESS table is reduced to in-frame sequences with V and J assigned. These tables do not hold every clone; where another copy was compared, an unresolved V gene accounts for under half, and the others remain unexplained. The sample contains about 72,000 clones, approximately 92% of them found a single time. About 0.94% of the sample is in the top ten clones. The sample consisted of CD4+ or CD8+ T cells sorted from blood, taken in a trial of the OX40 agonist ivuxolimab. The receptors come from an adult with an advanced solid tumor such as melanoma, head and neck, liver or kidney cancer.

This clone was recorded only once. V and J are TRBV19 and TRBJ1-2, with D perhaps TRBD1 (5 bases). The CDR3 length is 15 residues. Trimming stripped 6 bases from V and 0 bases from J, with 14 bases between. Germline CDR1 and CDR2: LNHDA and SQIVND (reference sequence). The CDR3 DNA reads TGTGCCAGTAGCCCCGGGACGGCTACTAACTATGGCTACACCTTC. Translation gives CASSPGTATNYGYTF.

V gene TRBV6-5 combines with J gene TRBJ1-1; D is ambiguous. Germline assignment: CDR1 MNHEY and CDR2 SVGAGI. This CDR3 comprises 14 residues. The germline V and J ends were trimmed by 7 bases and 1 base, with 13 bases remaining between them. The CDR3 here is CASTRKGPNTEAFF. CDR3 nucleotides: TGTGCCAGCACGAGAAAGGGTCCGAACACTGAAGCTTTCTTT.

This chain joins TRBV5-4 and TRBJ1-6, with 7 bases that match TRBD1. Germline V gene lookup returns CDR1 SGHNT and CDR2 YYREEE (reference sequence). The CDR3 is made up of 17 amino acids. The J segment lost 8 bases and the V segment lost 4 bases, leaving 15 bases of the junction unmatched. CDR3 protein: CASSPKGGRGLDSPLHF. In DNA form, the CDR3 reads TGTGCCAGCAGCCCTAAAGGGGGCAGGGGATTGGATTCACCCCTCCACTTT. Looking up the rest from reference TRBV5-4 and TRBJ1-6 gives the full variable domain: ETGVTQSPTHLIKTRGQQVTLRCSSQSGHNTVSWYQQALGQGPQFIFQYYREEENGRGNFPPRFSGLQFPNYSSELNVNALELDDSALYLCASSPKGGRGLDSPLHFGNGTRLTVT.

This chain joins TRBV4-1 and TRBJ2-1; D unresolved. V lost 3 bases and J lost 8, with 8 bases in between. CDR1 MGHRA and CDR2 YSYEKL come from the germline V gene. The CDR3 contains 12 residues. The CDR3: CASSHVLDEQFF. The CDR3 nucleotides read TGCGCCAGCAGCCATGTGTTAGATGAGCAGTTCTTC.

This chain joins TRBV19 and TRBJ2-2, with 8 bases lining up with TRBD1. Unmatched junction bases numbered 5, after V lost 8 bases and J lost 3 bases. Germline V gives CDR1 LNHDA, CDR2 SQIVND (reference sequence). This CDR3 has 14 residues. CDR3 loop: CASQDRGYTGELFF. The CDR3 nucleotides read TGTGCCAGTCAAGACAGGGGATACACCGGGGAGCTGTTTTTT. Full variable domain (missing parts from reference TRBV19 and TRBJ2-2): DGGITQSPKYLFRKEGQNVTLSCEQNLNHDAMYWYRQDPGQGLRLIYYSQIVNDFQKGDIAEGYSVSREKKESFPLTVTSAQKNPTAFYLCASQDRGYTGELFFGEGSRLTVL.

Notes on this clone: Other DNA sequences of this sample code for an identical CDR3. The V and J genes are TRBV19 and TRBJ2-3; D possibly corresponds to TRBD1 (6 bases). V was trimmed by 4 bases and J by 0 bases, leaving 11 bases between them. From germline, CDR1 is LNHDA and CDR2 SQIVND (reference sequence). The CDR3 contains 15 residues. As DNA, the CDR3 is TGTGCCAGTAGTACCCGACAGGCTAGCACAGATACGCAGTATTTT. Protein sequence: CASSTRQASTDTQYF.

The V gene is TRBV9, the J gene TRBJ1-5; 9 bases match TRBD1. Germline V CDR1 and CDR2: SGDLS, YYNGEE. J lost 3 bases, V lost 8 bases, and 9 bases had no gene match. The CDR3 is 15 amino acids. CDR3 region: CASSTGQGDNQPQHF. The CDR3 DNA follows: TGTGCCAGTAGTACGGGACAGGGTGACAATCAGCCCCAGCATTTT.

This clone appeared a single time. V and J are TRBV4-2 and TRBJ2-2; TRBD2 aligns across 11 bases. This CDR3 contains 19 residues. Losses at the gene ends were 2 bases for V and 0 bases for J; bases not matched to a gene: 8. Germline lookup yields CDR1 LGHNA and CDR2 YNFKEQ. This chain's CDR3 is CASSQPPGLAGTNTGELFF. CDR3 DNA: TGTGCCAGCAGCCAACCCCCAGGACTAGCGGGTACGAACACCGGGGAGCTGTTTTTT.

The CDR3 is CASSSGPRGAYGYTF. CDR3 DNA: TGTGCCAGCTCATCAGGGCCAAGAGGGGCCTATGGCTACACCTTC. The V and J genes are TRBV18 and TRBJ1-2, with TRBD1 as a possible D gene (5 bases). This CDR3 region has 15 residues. The V end was cut by 5 bases, the J end by 4 bases, with 17 bases between. Germline V CDR1 and CDR2: KGHSH, LQKENI.

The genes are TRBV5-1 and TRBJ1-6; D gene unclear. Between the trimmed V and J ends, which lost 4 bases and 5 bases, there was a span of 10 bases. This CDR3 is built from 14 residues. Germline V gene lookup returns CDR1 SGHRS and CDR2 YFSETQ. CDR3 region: CASSPDGDNSPLHF. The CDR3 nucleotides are TGCGCCAGCAGCCCGGACGGGGATAATTCACCCCTCCACTTT.

In nucleotides, the CDR3 is TGCGCCAGCAGTCAATTTAGCCTGGGCAGGGCCGGGGAGCTGTTTTTT. Translating gives CASSQFSLGRAGELFF. The genes are TRBV5-1 and TRBJ2-2; a possible D gene is TRBD1 (5 bases). Germline V CDR1 and CDR2: SGHRS, YFSETQ. Trimming cost V 5 bases and J 6 bases, with 20 bases left between them. The CDR3 extends over 16 amino acids. Together with reference TRBV5-1 and TRBJ2-2, the CDR3 gives the full variable domain: KAGVTQTPRYLIKTRGQQVTLSCSPISGHRSVSWYQQTPGQGLQFLFEYFSETQRNKGNFPGRFSGRQFSNSRSEMNVSTLELGDSALYLCASSQFSLGRAGELFFGEGSRLTVL.

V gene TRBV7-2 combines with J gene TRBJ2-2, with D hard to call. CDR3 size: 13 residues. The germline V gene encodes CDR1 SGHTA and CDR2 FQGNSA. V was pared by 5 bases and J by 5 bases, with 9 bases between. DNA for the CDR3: TGTGCCAGCAGCCCCTCCGTTACCGGGGAGCTGTTTTTT. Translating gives CASSPSVTGELFF. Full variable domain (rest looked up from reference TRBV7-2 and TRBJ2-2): GAGVSQSPSNKVTEKGKDVELRCDPISGHTALYWYRQSLGQGLEFLIYFQGNSAPDKSGLPSDRFSAERTGGSVSTLTIQRTQQEDSAVYLCASSPSVTGELFFGEGSRLTVL.

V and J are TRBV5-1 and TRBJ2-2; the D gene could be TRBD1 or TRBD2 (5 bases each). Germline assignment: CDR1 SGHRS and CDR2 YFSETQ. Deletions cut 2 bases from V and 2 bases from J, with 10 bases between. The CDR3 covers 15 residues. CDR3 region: CASSFDSGNTGELFF. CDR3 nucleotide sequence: TGCGCCAGCAGCTTTGACAGCGGTAACACCGGGGAGCTGTTTTTT.

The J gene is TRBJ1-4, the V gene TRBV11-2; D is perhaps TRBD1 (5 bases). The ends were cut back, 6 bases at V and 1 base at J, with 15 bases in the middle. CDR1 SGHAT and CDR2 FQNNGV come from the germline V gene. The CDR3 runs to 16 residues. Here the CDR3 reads CASSSLRQQTNEKLFF. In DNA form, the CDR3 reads TGTGCCAGCAGTTCACTACGACAGCAAACTAATGAAAAACTGTTTTTT.

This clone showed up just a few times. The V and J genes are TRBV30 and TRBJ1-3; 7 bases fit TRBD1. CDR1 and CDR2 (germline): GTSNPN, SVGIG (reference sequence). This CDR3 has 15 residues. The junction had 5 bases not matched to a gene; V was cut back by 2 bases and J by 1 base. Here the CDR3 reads CAWSLTGSSGNTIYF. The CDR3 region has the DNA TGTGCCTGGAGTTTGACAGGGTCGTCTGGAAACACCATATATTTT.

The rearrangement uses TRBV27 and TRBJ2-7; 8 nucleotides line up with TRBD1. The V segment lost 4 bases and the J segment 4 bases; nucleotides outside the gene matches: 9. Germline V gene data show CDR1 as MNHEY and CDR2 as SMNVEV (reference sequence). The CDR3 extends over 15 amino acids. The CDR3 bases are TGTGCCAGCAGTTCACTATGGGACAGGCAATACGAGCAGTACTTC. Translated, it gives CASSSLWDRQYEQYF.

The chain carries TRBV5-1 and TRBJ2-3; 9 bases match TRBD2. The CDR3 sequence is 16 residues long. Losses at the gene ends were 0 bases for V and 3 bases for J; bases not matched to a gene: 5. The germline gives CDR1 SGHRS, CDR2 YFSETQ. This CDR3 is CASSLGVAGVTDTQYF. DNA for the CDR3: TGCGCCAGCAGCTTGGGAGTAGCGGGAGTTACAGATACGCAGTATTTT.

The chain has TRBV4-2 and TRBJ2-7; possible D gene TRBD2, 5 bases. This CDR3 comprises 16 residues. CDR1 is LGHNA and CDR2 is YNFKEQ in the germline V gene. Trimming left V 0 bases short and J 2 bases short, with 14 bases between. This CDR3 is CASSQDGGRGTYEQYF. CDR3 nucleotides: TGTGCCAGCAGCCAAGATGGCGGGCGTGGTACCTACGAGCAGTACTTC.

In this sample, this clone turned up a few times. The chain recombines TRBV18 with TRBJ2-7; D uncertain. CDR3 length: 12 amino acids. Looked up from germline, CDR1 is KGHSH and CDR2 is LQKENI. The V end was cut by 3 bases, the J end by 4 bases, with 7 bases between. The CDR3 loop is CASSPTQYEQYF. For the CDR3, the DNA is TGTGCCAGCTCACCTACACAGTACGAGCAGTACTTC.

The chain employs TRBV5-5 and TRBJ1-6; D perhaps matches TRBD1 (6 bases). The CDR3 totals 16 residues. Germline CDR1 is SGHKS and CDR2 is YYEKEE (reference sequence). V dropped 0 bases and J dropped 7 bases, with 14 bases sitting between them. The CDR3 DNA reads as TGTGCCAGCAGCTTGGACCCGGACAGAGGAAATTCACCCCTCCACTTT. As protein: CASSLDPDRGNSPLHF. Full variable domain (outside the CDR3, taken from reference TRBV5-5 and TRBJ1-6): DAGVTQSPTHLIKTRGQQVTLRCSPISGHKSVSWYQQVLGQGPQFIFQYYEKEERGRGNFPDRFSARQFPNYSSELNVNALLLGDSALYLCASSLDPDRGNSPLHFGNGTRLTVT.

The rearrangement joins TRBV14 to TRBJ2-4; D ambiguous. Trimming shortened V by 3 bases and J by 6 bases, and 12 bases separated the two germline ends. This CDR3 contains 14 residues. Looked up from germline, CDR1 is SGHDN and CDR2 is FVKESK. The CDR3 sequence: CASSQFTARNIQYF. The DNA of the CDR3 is TGTGCCAGCAGCCAGTTTACAGCCCGAAACATTCAGTACTTC. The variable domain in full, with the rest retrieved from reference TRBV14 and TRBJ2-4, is EAGVTQFPSHSVIEKGQTVTLRCDPISGHDNLYWYRRVMGKEIKFLLHFVKESKQDESGMPNNRFLAERTGGTYSTLKVQPAELEDSGVYFCASSQFTARNIQYFGAGTRLSVL.

For the CDR3, the DNA is TGTGCCATCGCCGGGACAGGGGGAAATGAAAAACTGTTTTTT. Residues: CAIAGTGGNEKLFF. The rearrangement uses TRBV10-3 and TRBJ1-4; 11 bases align to TRBD1. CDR3 size: 14 residues. The V gene end was trimmed by 8 bases and the J gene end by 5 bases; junction bases not matched to a gene: 4. Germline V gene sequence: CDR1 ENHRY, CDR2 SYGVKD.

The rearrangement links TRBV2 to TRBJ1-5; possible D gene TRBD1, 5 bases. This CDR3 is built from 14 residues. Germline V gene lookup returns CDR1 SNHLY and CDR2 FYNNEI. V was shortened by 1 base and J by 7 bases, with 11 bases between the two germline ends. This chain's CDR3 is CASSEGGGGQPQHF. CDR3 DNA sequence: TGTGCCAGCAGTGAAGGGGGGGGAGGACAGCCCCAGCATTTT.

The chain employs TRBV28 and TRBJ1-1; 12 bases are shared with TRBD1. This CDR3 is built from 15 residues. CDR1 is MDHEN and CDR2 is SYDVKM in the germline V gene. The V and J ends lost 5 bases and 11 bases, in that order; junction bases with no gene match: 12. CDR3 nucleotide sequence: TGTGCCAGCAGTCCTCCGGGACAGGGGGCCCTTGTGGCTTTCTTT. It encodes CASSPPGQGALVAFF.